Following are 21 T cell receptor beta chains from one sample sequenced in a study of T cells in localized non-small cell lung cancer. Libraries were prepared by immunoSEQ multiplex PCR; TCRdb keeps only in-frame clonotypes and omits some of them. Of about 9,200 clones detected, approximately 89% appear once; the ten largest clones hold around 2.5%. Sequenced material: peripheral blood, taken before any cancer treatment. These receptors were obtained from a female donor of 60 years or more with stage II squamous cell lung carcinoma.

V and J are TRBV10-2 and TRBJ1-5; TRBD1 might be the D (5 bases). The CDR3 has 14 amino acids. The germline CDR1 and CDR2 sequences are WSHSY and SAAADI. V was trimmed by 0 bases and J by 5 bases, leaving 8 bases between them. The chain's CDR3 is CASSESGAYQPQHF. The CDR3 bases are TGCGCCAGCAGTGAGTCCGGGGCGTATCAGCCCCAGCATTTT.

The chain is built from TRBV6-5 and TRBJ1-2, with D possibly TRBD1 on 5 matching bases. V shed 2 bases and J shed 4 bases, with 11 bases lying between them. Germline V gene data show CDR1 as MNHEY and CDR2 as SVGAGI. There are 14 residues in the CDR3. This CDR3 reads CASSYEGVSYGYTF. The CDR3 DNA reads TGTGCCAGCAGTTACGAAGGGGTCTCCTATGGCTACACCTTC.

The chain joins TRBV5-5 to TRBJ1-5, with D unclear. V gave up 3 bases and J gave up 4 bases, with 8 bases separating them. The germline CDR1 and CDR2 sequences are SGHKS and YYEKEE (reference sequence). The CDR3 length is 13 residues. The CDR3 DNA is TGTGCCAGCAGCTATGAAAGAAATCAGCCCCAGCATTTT. Its translation: CASSYERNQPQHF.

The genes are TRBV6-1 and TRBJ2-1, with D tentatively TRBD1 or TRBD2 (5 bases each). V dropped 7 bases and J dropped 9 bases, with 22 bases sitting between them. The V gene's germline CDR1 is MNHNS and CDR2 SASEGT. The CDR3 loop spans 15 amino acids. CDR3 protein: CASTLGGGPGIEQFF. For the CDR3, the DNA is TGTGCCAGCACGCTTGGGGGTGGACCCGGTATTGAGCAGTTCTTC.

The chain is built from TRBV5-1 and TRBJ2-2; 7 nucleotides align to TRBD2. Trimming at V came to 2 bases and at J to 7 bases, leaving 2 bases not matched to a gene. The CDR3 contains 13 residues. CDR1 is SGHRS and CDR2 is YFSETQ in the germline V gene. CDR3 amino acids: CASSLTGGGELFF. CDR3 DNA: TGCGCCAGCAGCTTAACGGGGGGCGGGGAGCTGTTTTTT.

This clone was counted between two and nine times. The V call is TRBV5-1, the J call TRBJ2-3; the match to TRBD2 covers 11 bases. CDR3 length: 17 residues. Per germline, CDR1 SGHRS and CDR2 YFSETQ. Unmatched junction bases numbered 8, after V lost 3 bases and J lost 2 bases. The CDR3 nucleotides read TGCGCCAGCAGCTCCACCGGGACTAGCGGCCCCACAGATACGCAGTATTTT. As protein: CASSSTGTSGPTDTQYF.

This clone appeared a few times. The chain employs TRBV5-1 and TRBJ2-2; maybe TRBD1 (5 bases). The CDR3 spans 15 residues. The V end lost 0 bases, the J end lost 7 bases, and 13 bases lay between the germline ends. Germline values: CDR1 SGHRS, CDR2 YFSETQ. The CDR3 reads CASSLDTPRGGELFF. Written as DNA, the CDR3 is TGCGCCAGCAGCTTGGACACACCAAGGGGCGGGGAGCTGTTTTTT.

The V and J genes are TRBV14 and TRBJ2-5, with 12 bases identical to TRBD1. The CDR3 is made up of 17 amino acids. Germline V gene data show CDR1 as SGHDN and CDR2 as FVKESK. J lost 0 bases, V lost 1 base, and 3 bases had no gene match. In DNA, the CDR3 is TGTGCCAGCAGCCAAGGAGGGACAGGGGGCTACCAAGAGACCCAGTACTTC. Amino acid sequence: CASSQGGTGGYQETQYF.

This clone was seen just once. The chain is built from TRBV6-1 and TRBJ2-7; D is possibly TRBD2 (6 bases). Deletions cut 2 bases from V and 2 bases from J, with 19 bases between. CDR3 length equals 17 residues. Per germline, CDR1 MNHNS and CDR2 SASEGT. CDR3 sequence (DNA): TGTGCCAGCAGTGAAAACCCGACTGGGGGGATTGCCTACGAGCAGTACTTC. Its translation: CASSENPTGGIAYEQYF.

The rearrangement links TRBV10-1 to TRBJ2-1; D possibly corresponds to TRBD2 (5 bases). The germline V gene has CDR1 WNHNN and CDR2 SYGVQD (reference sequence). The length of the CDR3 is 16 residues. V was pared by 6 bases and J by 0 bases, with 15 bases between. As DNA, the CDR3 is TGCGCCAGCAGCGGGGAGCGGATTCGCTCCTACAATGAGCAGTTCTTC. Its protein is CASSGERIRSYNEQFF.

The chain employs TRBV19 and TRBJ1-6; 7 positions agree with TRBD1. The CDR3 contains 16 residues. Trimming cost V 7 bases and J 0 bases; bases outside gene matches: 6. The germline gives CDR1 LNHDA, CDR2 SQIVND (reference sequence). The CDR3 sequence: CASTTRGVSYNSPLHF. CDR3 in DNA: TGTGCCAGTACCACCAGGGGGGTCTCCTATAATTCACCCCTCCACTTT.

The chain couples TRBV6-5 to TRBJ2-7; 7 nucleotides match TRBD1. CDR3 size: 13 residues. Per the germline V gene, CDR1 is MNHEY and CDR2 is SVGAGI. V gave up 0 bases and J gave up 5 bases; unmatched junction bases: 1. The CDR3: CASSYSDRDEQYF. In nucleotides, the CDR3 is TGTGCCAGCAGTTACTCTGACAGGGACGAGCAGTACTTC.

V usage is TRBV5-1 and J usage is TRBJ1-2; D is uncertain. This CDR3 is 17 amino acids long. CDR1 is SGHRS and CDR2 is YFSETQ in the germline V gene. The germline V and J ends were trimmed by 0 bases and 7 bases, with 22 bases remaining between them. CDR3 sequence: CASSLGFRAASVVGYTF. CDR3 in DNA: TGCGCCAGCAGCTTGGGCTTCCGGGCCGCTTCCGTGGTTGGCTACACCTTC.

J is TRBJ2-2 and V is TRBV5-1; possibly TRBD1 for D (6 bases). Trimming took 4 bases from V and 6 from J, leaving 10 bases between them. The CDR3 contains 13 residues. Germline CDR1 and CDR2: SGHRS and YFSETQ. This CDR3 reads CASSGQSAGELFF. CDR3 DNA sequence: TGCGCCAGCAGCGGACAGTCGGCCGGGGAGCTGTTTTTT. Filled out from reference TRBV5-1 and TRBJ2-2, the complete variable domain reads KAGVTQTPRYLIKTRGQQVTLSCSPISGHRSVSWYQQTPGQGLQFLFEYFSETQRNKGNFPGRFSGRQFSNSRSEMNVSTLELGDSALYLCASSGQSAGELFFGEGSRLTVL.

This chain joins TRBV19 and TRBJ1-1; D call uncertain. The germline V gene encodes CDR1 LNHDA and CDR2 SQIVND (reference sequence). This CDR3 spans 14 amino acids. The V end lost 7 bases, the J end lost 1 base, and 13 bases lay between the germline ends. The CDR3 bases are TGTGCCAGTAATCCACAGATTGCGAACACTGAAGCTTTCTTT. It specifies CASNPQIANTEAFF.

V gene TRBV18 combines with J gene TRBJ1-1, with D possibly being TRBD1 (5 bases). CDR3 length equals 16 residues. Looked up from germline, CDR1 is KGHSH and CDR2 is LQKENI. V shed 3 bases and J shed 0 bases, with 14 bases lying between them. CDR3 protein: CASSPFGGGVNTEAFF. CDR3 DNA: TGTGCCAGCTCACCCTTTGGGGGAGGCGTGAACACTGAAGCTTTCTTT.

This chain uses TRBV7-2 with TRBJ2-5; TRBD2 matches at 13 bases. CDR1 is SGHTA and CDR2 is FQGNSA in the germline V gene. V shed 5 bases, J shed 4 bases, and the junction held 10 bases outside the gene matches. CDR3 length: 17 residues. CDR3 sequence (DNA): TGTGCCAGCAGCCTACGGACTAGCGGGGGAGGCTCAGAGACCCAGTACTTC. Translated: CASSLRTSGGGSETQYF. Complete variable domain (other parts from reference TRBV7-2 and TRBJ2-5): GAGVSQSPSNKVTEKGKDVELRCDPISGHTALYWYRQSLGQGLEFLIYFQGNSAPDKSGLPSDRFSAERTGGSVSTLTIQRTQQEDSAVYLCASSLRTSGGGSETQYFGPGTRLLVL.

This clone has only one observation. The V and J genes are TRBV27 and TRBJ2-7, with TRBD1 identical over 7 bases. Germline CDR1 and CDR2: MNHEY and SMNVEV (reference sequence). This CDR3 is built from 16 residues. The ends lost 5 bases at V and 8 bases at J; junction bases unmatched: 18. CDR3 nucleotide sequence: TGTGCCAGCAGTAGATCTACAGGGGTGAGGAGATCCCAGCAGTACTTC. This encodes CASSRSTGVRRSQQYF.

CDR3 bases: TGTGCCAGCAGTCGACCGGGACAGCAGTCAGATACGCAGTATTTT. Translation gives CASSRPGQQSDTQYF. This sequence joins TRBV27 and TRBJ2-3, with 7 bases aligning to TRBD1. V was clipped by 5 bases and J by 4 bases; unmatched bases: 9. Germline CDR1 MNHEY, CDR2 SMNVEV (reference sequence). The CDR3 length is 15 residues.

This clone was detected only once. The chain combines TRBV11-2 with TRBJ2-5, with a weak D call TRBD2 (6 bases). CDR1 and CDR2 (germline): SGHAT, FQNNGV. With 5 bases removed from V and 5 bases from J, the gap between germline ends came to 27 bases. This CDR3 contains 18 residues. The CDR3 region has the DNA TGTGCCAGCAGCCAAGGCCGTGGTGGGACTCTCCGGGGGGAGACCCAGTACTTC. This gives the protein CASSQGRGGTLRGETQYF.

The chain carries TRBV19 and TRBJ1-5, with unresolved D. V was trimmed by 10 bases and J by 3 bases, leaving 13 bases between them. Looked up from germline, CDR1 is LNHDA and CDR2 is SQIVND (reference sequence). The CDR3 length is 13 residues. The CDR3 protein is CATRVDLNQPQHF. As DNA, the CDR3 is TGTGCCACCCGAGTGGACCTCAATCAGCCCCAGCATTTT. The complete variable domain, with remaining parts taken from reference TRBV19 and TRBJ1-5, reads DGGITQSPKYLFRKEGQNVTLSCEQNLNHDAMYWYRQDPGQGLRLIYYSQIVNDFQKGDIAEGYSVSREKKESFPLTVTSAQKNPTAFYLCATRVDLNQPQHFGDGTRLSIL.